Sequencing of this T cell receptor (beta chain) was carried out in a study of OX40 agonist ivuxolimab in advanced cancers. Study as a whole: Hepatocellular carcinoma, melanoma, renal cell or head and neck cancer was diagnosed in the dose-escalation patients. Broader study findings: Relative to CD4+, CD8+ T cells held more expanded clones on average.

Only in-frame clones appear in the TCRdb table, and some are missing; sequencing was by immunoSEQ multiplex PCR. The sample shows 50,000 or so clones, about 93% of them seen only once. Worth noting for this clone: The antigen is not known.

CDR3 size: 14 residues. The germline V and J ends were trimmed by 3 bases and 2 bases, with 8 bases remaining between them. The germline CDR1 and CDR2 sequences are LNHNV and YYDKDF (reference sequence). The chain carries TRBV15 and TRBJ1-5; D remains unclear. The sequence came from an adult with an advanced solid tumor such as melanoma, head and neck, liver or kidney cancer. Here the sequenced sample was CD4+ or CD8+ T cells sorted from blood, taken in a trial of the OX40 agonist ivuxolimab. CDR3 sequence: CATSRVVGNQPQHF. The CDR3, as DNA: TGTGCCACCAGCAGGGTAGTTGGCAATCAGCCCCAGCATTTT. The complete variable domain, with remaining parts taken from reference TRBV15 and TRBJ1-5, reads DAMVIQNPRYQVTQFGKPVTLSCSQTLNHNVMYWYQQKSSQAPKLLFHYYDKDFNNEADTPDNFQSRRPNTSFCFLDIRSPGLGDTAMYLCATSRVVGNQPQHFGDGTRLSIL.